Listed here is a single T cell receptor (beta chain). The data were obtained in a study of blood T cell repertoires in COVID-19. In the study overall: COVID-19 samples, acute and convalescent, were from the United States, Italy and Spain.

The CDR3 runs 15 residues. CDR1 and CDR2 from the germline V gene are SGHAT and FQDESV (reference sequence). The J segment lost 4 bases and the V segment lost 1 base, leaving 3 bases of the junction unmatched. Clinical histories supplied by participants themselves formed the basis of cohort assignment. Only in-frame clones appear in the TCRdb table, and some are missing; sequencing was by immunoSEQ multiplex PCR. The data show fewer than 200,000 clones, 83% seen once. The clonotype originates from a woman aged 45-65 years in a cohort exposed to, infected with or recovered from COVID-19 (not recorded which). The sample was PBMCs or T cells enriched from blood (not recorded which). The chain employs TRBV11-1 and TRBJ2-5; 10 bases line up with TRBD1. The CDR3 reads CASSLGTGGRETQYF. The CDR3 nucleotides read TGTGCCAGCAGCTTAGGGACAGGGGGGCGAGAGACCCAGTACTTC.